This passage covers 25 T cell receptor beta chains from one sample sequenced in a study. TCRdb fed the 5' RACE reads into MiXCR, producing one record per CDR3 protein. The table records about 62,000 distinct CDR3 sequences, about 31% of them present only once. Sequencing was carried out using tumor-infiltrating naive CD4+ T cells sorted from the breast tumor. The subset here: naive CD4+ T cells, CD4+CD45RA+CD25-. The receptor set was obtained from a female donor with breast cancer.

This clonotype was counted a few times. The chain carries TRBV5-5 and TRBJ2-2; 8 nucleotides match TRBD1. J lost 4 bases, V lost 5 bases, and 4 bases had no gene match. The germline V gene has CDR1 SGHKS and CDR2 YYEKEE (reference sequence). This CDR3 has 14 amino acids. CDR3 loop: CASRRTGSTGELFF. CDR3 nucleotides: TGTGCCAGCAGACGGACAGGGAGCACCGGGGAGCTGTTTTTT.

This clonotype turned up a few times. The chain couples TRBV29-1 to TRBJ1-2, with 9 bases fitting TRBD1. The CDR3 sequence is 14 residues long. V dropped 0 bases and J dropped 13; count of bases not matched to a gene: 12. In germline, CDR1 is SQVTM, CDR2 ANQGSEA. The CDR3 DNA reads as TGCAGCGTTGAAGATCTGGGACAGGGCACCCGATTCACCTTC. Protein: CSVEDLGQGTRFTF. Based on the CDR3 plus reference TRBV29-1 and TRBJ1-2, the full variable domain is SAVISQKPSRDICQRGTSLTIQCQVDSQVTMMFWYRQQPGQSLTLIATANQGSEATYESGFVIDKFPISRPNLTFSTLTVSNMSPEDSSIYLCSVEDLGQGTRFTFGSGTRLTVV.

With regard to this clonotype: A read error may be the cause here, since a much bigger clone is one base away. The chain recombines TRBV4-1 with TRBJ1-6; 10 positions match TRBD1. CDR1 and CDR2 (germline): MGHRA, YSYEKL. The CDR3 is made up of 16 amino acids. The CDR3 DNA is TGCGCCGGCAGCCAGTCAAGACAGGGGGCTGGTTCACCCCTCCACTTT. It yields the protein CAGSQSRQGAGSPLHF.

This clonotype was recorded at least ten times. V usage is TRBV7-2 and J usage is TRBJ2-3; TRBD2 is a possible D gene (5 bases). V was trimmed by 8 bases and J by 4 bases, leaving 13 bases between them. CDR3 length: 13 amino acids. Germline V gene sequence: CDR1 SGHTA, CDR2 FQGNSA. CDR3 residues: CASGRNRADTQYF. DNA of the CDR3: TGTGCCAGCGGGAGAAATAGGGCAGATACGCAGTATTTT. The full variable domain, in which reference TRBV7-2 and TRBJ2-3 provide the parts outside the CDR3, is GAGVSQSPSNKVTEKGKDVELRCDPISGHTALYWYRQSLGQGLEFLIYFQGNSAPDKSGLPSDRFSAERTGGSVSTLTIQRTQQEDSAVYLCASGRNRADTQYFGPGTRLTVL.

In this sample, this clonotype turned up a few times. One base away lies a much larger clone, so this may be a sequencing read error. The chain links TRBV7-9 to TRBJ2-1, with 7 nucleotides matching TRBD2. V lost 11 bases, J lost 5 bases, and 15 bases stayed unmatched. The CDR3 consists of 15 residues. The germline CDR1 and CDR2 sequences are SEHNR and FQNEAQ (reference sequence). In DNA, the CDR3 is TGTGCCGGTCACTCGCGGGGGAACCCCCACAATGAGCAGTTCTTC. Its translation is CAGHSRGNPHNEQFF.

This clonotype showed up many times. This rearrangement joins TRBV10-3 to TRBJ2-5; D gene ambiguous. The CDR3 covers 12 residues. Germline loops: CDR1 ENHRY, CDR2 SYGVKD. Trimming left V 3 bases short and J 1 base short, with 3 bases between. The CDR3 here is CAISESQETQYF. CDR3 nucleotide sequence: TGTGCCATCAGTGAAAGCCAAGAGACCCAGTACTTC.

The J gene is TRBJ2-1, the V gene TRBV7-3, with D perhaps matching TRBD2 (7 bases). Germline V lookup: CDR1 SGHTA, CDR2 FQGTGA. The V end was cut by 5 bases, the J end by 10 bases, with 15 bases between. The CDR3 contains 13 residues. For the CDR3, the DNA is TGTGCCAGCAGCCCCGAGGGGGGGCGGGAGCAGTTCTTC. This translates into CASSPEGGREQFF. Using reference TRBV7-3 and TRBJ2-1 for the parts outside the CDR3, the full variable domain is GAGVSQTPSNKVTEKGKYVELRCDPISGHTALYWYRQSLGQGPEFLIYFQGTGAADDSGLPNDRFFAVRPEGSVSTLKIQRTERGDSAVYLCASSPEGGREQFFGPGTRLTVL.

This clonotype was seen ten or more times. The V gene is TRBV20-1, the J gene TRBJ2-7; 7 nucleotides align to TRBD1. This CDR3 is built from 16 residues. Trimming cost V 0 bases and J 7 bases; bases outside gene matches: 15. CDR1 is DFQATT, CDR2 SNEGSKA, per germline (reference sequence). In DNA, the CDR3 is TGCAGTGCTAGAGATCGGGACAGAACATTCGAAAGGGAGCAGTACTTC. Encoded protein: CSARDRDRTFEREQYF.

The rearrangement joins TRBV24-1 to TRBJ2-3; D is ambiguous. Deletions cut 8 bases from V and 4 bases from J, with 15 bases between. The CDR3 consists of 14 residues. Per germline, CDR1 KGHDR and CDR2 SFDVKD. The CDR3 nucleotides are TGTGCCACCATCCACGGCGGACGGCCAGATACGCAGTATTTT. It specifies CATIHGGRPDTQYF.

This clonotype was found a few times. For the CDR3, the DNA is TGTGCCAGCAGTGCCAGGGGGCGGAATTCACCCCTCCACTTT. It specifies CASSARGRNSPLHF. The rearrangement joins TRBV6-1 to TRBJ1-6; 8 nucleotides align to TRBD1. The CDR3 consists of 14 residues. V gave up 4 bases and J gave up 7 bases; unmatched junction bases: 3. Germline V gene lookup returns CDR1 MNHNS and CDR2 SASEGT.

The chain recombines TRBV5-1 with TRBJ2-1; D gene ambiguous. Germline V gives CDR1 SGHRS, CDR2 YFSETQ. The CDR3 covers 12 residues. V was shortened by 0 bases and J by 9 bases, with 7 bases between the two germline ends. The CDR3 DNA reads TGCGCCAGCAGCTTGGACAGCCTTGAGCAGTTCTTC. Translating gives CASSLDSLEQFF.

This clonotype was counted between two and nine times. The chain combines TRBV11-3 with TRBJ2-1; 8 nucleotides match TRBD2. The germline gives CDR1 SGHNT, CDR2 YENEEA. The V gene end was trimmed by 5 bases and the J gene end by 5 bases; junction bases not matched to a gene: 8. The CDR3 totals 15 residues. The CDR3 DNA reads TGTGCCAGCAGCACTAACGGGGGGGGAGACAATGAGCAGTTCTTC. Translated: CASSTNGGGDNEQFF. Full variable domain (rest looked up from reference TRBV11-3 and TRBJ2-1): EAGVVQSPRYKIIEKKQPVAFWCNPISGHNTLYWYLQNLGQGPELLIRYENEEAVDDSQLPKDRFSAERLKGVDSTLKIQPAELGDSAVYLCASSTNGGGDNEQFFGPGTRLTVL.

This clonotype has a handful of counts. The chain recombines TRBV4-1 with TRBJ2-5, with TRBD1 identical over 11 bases. V lost 0 bases to trimming and J lost 5 bases; unmatched junction nucleotides: 5. The CDR3 length is 16 residues. Germline V gives CDR1 MGHRA, CDR2 YSYEKL. This CDR3 is CASSQDWTGGVETQYF. The DNA for the CDR3 is TGCGCCAGCAGCCAAGATTGGACAGGGGGCGTCGAGACCCAGTACTTC.

The chain has TRBV6-5 and TRBJ2-1, with a tentative D call TRBD2 (5 bases). The V and J ends lost 2 bases and 0 bases respectively, with 11 bases between them. Germline lookup yields CDR1 MNHEY and CDR2 SVGAGI. This CDR3 is 16 amino acids long. The CDR3 DNA sequence: TGTGCCAGCAGTTACCCGGACTTAGGCTCCTACAATGAGCAGTTCTTC. Translating gives CASSYPDLGSYNEQFF.

The V and J genes are TRBV27 and TRBJ2-7; 7 bases map to TRBD2. Germline loops: CDR1 MNHEY, CDR2 SMNVEV (reference sequence). J was trimmed by 0 bases and V by 5 bases; bases with no gene match: 7. CDR3 size: 15 residues. CDR3 amino acids: CASSRRDYHSYEQYF. The CDR3 DNA sequence: TGTGCCAGCAGTCGCCGGGACTACCACTCCTACGAGCAGTACTTC.

As for this clonotype: A much larger clone differs by one base, so this may be a read error. Here the CDR3 omits its conserved ending phenylalanine or tryptophan, so a read error is the likely source. The chain combines TRBV7-9 with TRBJ2-1, with 9 bases fitting TRBD2. The V segment lost 5 bases and the J segment 5 bases; nucleotides outside the gene matches: 10. This CDR3 comprises 16 residues. The germline V gene has CDR1 SEHNR and CDR2 FQNEAQ (reference sequence). The CDR3 protein is CASSRVMPSGDNEQFS. As DNA, the CDR3 is TGTGCCAGCAGCCGCGTGATGCCTAGCGGGGACAATGAGCAGTTCTCC.

As concerns this clonotype: Given a much more abundant clone one base away, this may be a read error. The chain recombines TRBV15 with TRBJ2-3; D is ambiguous. Germline V gene sequence: CDR1 LNHNV, CDR2 YYDKDF (reference sequence). V dropped 3 bases and J dropped 1 base, with 11 bases sitting between them. This CDR3 is built from 15 residues. The CDR3 sequence is CATSSTRGRTDTQYF. The CDR3, as DNA: TGTGCCACCAGCAGTACCCGTGGCCGCACAGATACGCAGTATTTT.

The chain has TRBV12-3 or TRBV12-4 and TRBJ2-7, with 7 bases fitting TRBD1. This CDR3 contains 13 residues. The J segment lost 5 bases and the V segment lost 2 bases, leaving 3 bases of the junction unmatched. DNA of the CDR3: TGTGCCAGCAGTTTATTACAGGGGAACGAGCAGTACTTC. It codes for CASSLLQGNEQYF.

This clonotype has only a few counts. The genes are TRBV2 and TRBJ2-2; a weak D match, TRBD1 (6 bases). V lost 2 bases to trimming and J lost 9 bases, with 13 bases between them. CDR1 and CDR2 (germline): SNHLY, FYNNEI. The length of the CDR3 is 14 residues. The CDR3 sequence: CASSELLGGRELFF. In nucleotides, the CDR3 is TGTGCCAGCAGTGAACTCCTAGGGGGACGGGAGCTGTTTTTT.

The sample holds many counts of this clonotype. This CDR3 reads CSARDYAGGRETQYF. Here the CDR3 DNA reads TGCAGTGCTAGAGATTATGCGGGGGGGCGAGAGACCCAGTACTTC. The chain combines TRBV20-1 with TRBJ2-5; 9 positions match TRBD2. V gave up 0 bases and J gave up 4 bases; unmatched junction bases: 6. The CDR3 extends over 15 amino acids. Germline V lookup: CDR1 DFQATT, CDR2 SNEGSKA (reference sequence).

The rearrangement links TRBV28 to TRBJ1-1; no reliable D call. The CDR3 consists of 15 residues. Germline values: CDR1 MDHEN, CDR2 SYDVKM. Trimming left V 1 base short and J 4 bases short, with 13 bases between. CDR3 DNA: TGTGCCAGCAGTTTATTGGTTCCGCGGGGCACTGAAGCTTTCTTT. Residues: CASSLLVPRGTEAFF. The full variable domain, with the rest looked up from reference TRBV28 and TRBJ1-1, is DVKVTQSSRYLVKRTGEKVFLECVQDMDHENMFWYRQDPGLGLRLIYFSYDVKMKEKGDIPEGYSVSREKKERFSLILESASTNQTSMYLCASSLLVPRGTEAFFGQGTRLTVV.

Comments on this clonotype: A much larger clone lies a single base off, so this may be a read error. The chain uses TRBV5-1 and TRBJ2-1; D may be TRBD2 (6 bases). Trimming took 4 bases from V and 6 from J, leaving 14 bases between them. Germline V gene data show CDR1 as SGHRS and CDR2 as YFSETQ. There are 14 residues in the CDR3. The CDR3 region is CASSMGEVVNEQFF. The CDR3 DNA is TGCGCCAGCAGCATGGGGGAGGTCGTCAATGAGCAGTTCTTC.

This clonotype was seen only a few times. The J gene is TRBJ2-2, the V gene TRBV12-3 or TRBV12-4, with D uncertain. V was clipped by 3 bases and J by 5 bases, with 16 bases between them. This CDR3 region has 16 residues. The CDR3 nucleotides are TGTGCCAGCAGTTTTGGGGATTTGGCAGTGACCGGGGAGCTGTTTTTT. Translation gives CASSFGDLAVTGELFF.

The chain couples TRBV28 to TRBJ1-2; D might be TRBD1 (6 bases). This CDR3 has 15 residues. Germline loops: CDR1 MDHEN, CDR2 SYDVKM. The V end was cut by 6 bases, the J end by 0 bases, with 14 bases between. The CDR3 loop reads CASRIRGGSNYGYTF. The CDR3 DNA reads TGTGCCAGCAGAATTCGGGGGGGCTCTAACTATGGCTACACCTTC.

This clonotype appeared a few times. This chain connects TRBV7-9 to TRBJ1-1; no clear D gene. Germline V lookup: CDR1 SEHNR, CDR2 FQNEAQ (reference sequence). This CDR3 has 14 amino acids. V lost 1 base and J lost 1, with 7 bases in between. CDR3 coding DNA: TGTGCCAGCAGCTTAGGGTCCCAGAACACTGAAGCTTTCTTT. Encoded protein: CASSLGSQNTEAFF.